The source of this TCR beta chain is a study of control samples from healthy donors and cancer patients. Sequencing used immunoSEQ multiplex PCR; TCRdb keeps in-frame clones, though not all of them. Among 150,000 to 180,000 clones, 85% to 95% were seen once, and the ten largest hold around 6.1%. The germline V gene encodes CDR1 GTSNPN and CDR2 SVGIG (reference sequence). Trimming removed 0 bases from V and 7 bases from J, with 9 bases in between. The CDR3 covers 13 residues. Sample: blood. This TCR derives from a man aged 40-55 years in good health. The gene calls are TRBV30 and TRBJ1-4; D unresolved. The DNA for the CDR3 is TGTGCCTGGAGTGTACTGAGCGCTGAAAAACTGTTTTTT. Protein product: CAWSVLSAEKLFF.